Following are 19 T cell receptor beta chains from one sample sequenced in a study of control samples from healthy donors and cancer patients. Profiling relied on immunoSEQ multiplex PCR, and the TCRdb table lists in-frame clones only, not all of them. The sample holds 90,000 to 150,000 clones; 88% are singletons and the top ten take around 3.4%. Input material: blood. Source of these receptors: a man between 40 and 49 years old in good health.

V usage is TRBV25-1 and J usage is TRBJ1-3; D ambiguous. Trimming shortened V by 7 bases and J by 1 base, and 11 bases separated the two germline ends. The germline gives CDR1 MGHDK, CDR2 SYGVNS. This CDR3 is 14 amino acids long. CDR3 DNA: TGTGCCAGCAAAGACGGTGGATCTGGAAACACCATATATTTT. It yields the protein CASKDGGSGNTIYF.

The genes are TRBV6-2 or TRBV6-3 and TRBJ1-2; TRBD1 agrees at 9 bases. CDR1 MNHEY and CDR2 SVGEGT come from the germline V gene. Unmatched junction bases numbered 7, after V lost 0 bases and J lost 8 bases. The CDR3 loop spans 15 amino acids. The CDR3 loop is CASSYSRTGVYGYTF. The CDR3 DNA reads TGTGCCAGCAGTTACTCCCGGACAGGGGTATACGGCTACACCTTC.

This clone was counted between two and nine times. The J gene is TRBJ2-3, the V gene TRBV4-1; D uncertain. This CDR3 spans 14 amino acids. V was shortened by 3 bases and J by 2 bases, with 9 bases between the two germline ends. Germline V CDR1 and CDR2: MGHRA, YSYEKL. CDR3: CASSHVTVTDTQYF. CDR3 sequence (DNA): TGCGCCAGCAGCCACGTGACTGTCACAGATACGCAGTATTTT.

The V and J genes are TRBV5-8 and TRBJ2-1; no clear D gene. V was cut by 5 bases and J by 5 bases, with 14 bases left in between. CDR1 SGHTS and CDR2 YDEGEE come from the germline V gene. The CDR3 spans 14 residues. This CDR3 is CASRGVRANNEQFF. The CDR3 nucleotides are TGTGCCAGCAGGGGCGTCCGGGCTAACAATGAGCAGTTCTTC.

The rearrangement links TRBV21-1 to TRBJ1-1; the DNA was not used to check the table's D call, TRBD1. TRBV21-1 is deemed a pseudogene. This CDR3 is 10 amino acids long. CDR3 protein: CASSGPEAFF. The DNA for the CDR3 is TGTGCCAGCAGCGGCCCTGAAGCTTTCTTT.

The V gene is TRBV9, the J gene TRBJ2-1; TRBD2 matches at 7 bases. The CDR3 consists of 12 residues. Per germline, CDR1 SGDLS and CDR2 YYNGEE. V lost 4 bases and J lost 8; bases outside the gene matches: 3. The chain's CDR3 is CASSLRGDEQFF. In DNA form, the CDR3 reads TGTGCCAGCAGCTTACGGGGGGATGAGCAGTTCTTC.

The J gene is TRBJ2-4, the V gene TRBV3-1 (or the pseudogene TRBV3-2), with TRBD2 matching 7 bases. The CDR3 length is 14 residues. CDR1 and CDR2 (germline): LGHDT, YNNKEL (reference sequence). Unmatched junction bases numbered 2, after V lost 2 bases and J lost 4 bases. The CDR3, as DNA: TGTGCCAGCAGCCAATTGCGGGAGAAAAACATTCAGTACTTC. This codes for CASSQLREKNIQYF.

V usage is TRBV19 and J usage is TRBJ1-5, with 7 bases that match TRBD1. The CDR3 contains 15 residues. V was clipped by 10 bases and J by 1 base; unmatched bases: 10. In germline, CDR1 is LNHDA, CDR2 SQIVND (reference sequence). In DNA form, the CDR3 reads TGTGCCACCTCACCGGGACAGACCAGCAATCAGCCCCAGCATTTT. It specifies CATSPGQTSNQPQHF.

This clone was recorded a few times. The chain's CDR3 is CASSQKTSGGNEQFF. DNA for the CDR3: TGTGCCAGCAGCCAAAAAACTAGCGGGGGTAATGAGCAGTTCTTC. J is TRBJ2-1 and V is TRBV3-1 (or the pseudogene TRBV3-2); TRBD2 agrees at 11 bases. The CDR3 sequence is 15 residues long. The V gene's germline CDR1 is LGHDT and CDR2 YNNKEL (reference sequence). Unmatched junction bases numbered 4, after V lost 2 bases and J lost 7 bases.

J is TRBJ1-2 and V is TRBV6-2 or TRBV6-3; 9 positions match TRBD1. J gave up 6 bases and V 2 bases, and 4 bases lay outside the gene matches. CDR1 is MNHEY and CDR2 is SVGEGT in the germline V gene. CDR3 length equals 14 residues. The CDR3 here is CASSYGGTGNGYTF. Here the CDR3 DNA reads TGTGCCAGCAGTTACGGGGGGACAGGGAATGGCTACACCTTC.

The V call is TRBV24-1, the J call TRBJ2-7; 9 nucleotides align to TRBD1. The CDR3 is made up of 16 amino acids. CDR1 and CDR2 (germline): KGHDR, SFDVKD. J gave up 4 bases and V 4 bases, and 10 bases lay outside the gene matches. As DNA, the CDR3 is TGTGCCACCAGTGACCCCACCGGGACAGGGCCTTACGAGCAGTACTTC. This codes for CATSDPTGTGPYEQYF.

V usage is TRBV18 and J usage is TRBJ1-1, with 7 nucleotides matching TRBD1. V lost 3 bases and J lost 6; bases outside the gene matches: 13. CDR1 and CDR2 from the germline V gene are KGHSH and LQKENI. The CDR3 is 16 amino acids. CDR3 DNA sequence: TGTGCCAGCTCACCTCCTTCACAGGGGATCACCCCTGAAGCTTTCTTT. It codes for CASSPPSQGITPEAFF.

The gene calls are TRBV3-1 (or the pseudogene TRBV3-2) and TRBJ1-2; 10 bases map to TRBD1. V lost 10 bases and J lost 7; bases outside the gene matches: 9. This CDR3 is 13 amino acids long. Germline CDR1 and CDR2: LGHDT and YNNKEL (reference sequence). CDR3 in amino acids: CATRDRGPGGYTF. Here the CDR3 DNA reads TGTGCCACCCGGGACAGGGGACCGGGTGGCTACACCTTC.

J is TRBJ2-3 and V is TRBV19, with D hard to call. Germline V gives CDR1 LNHDA, CDR2 SQIVND (reference sequence). V gave up 5 bases and J gave up 2 bases, with 8 bases separating them. The CDR3 length is 13 residues. In DNA, the CDR3 is TGTGCCAGTAGTCTAGGCTACACAGATACGCAGTATTTT. Protein product: CASSLGYTDTQYF. The full variable domain, in which reference TRBV19 and TRBJ2-3 provide the parts outside the CDR3, is DGGITQSPKYLFRKEGQNVTLSCEQNLNHDAMYWYRQDPGQGLRLIYYSQIVNDFQKGDIAEGYSVSREKKESFPLTVTSAQKNPTAFYLCASSLGYTDTQYFGPGTRLTVL.

The V and J genes are TRBV7-6 and TRBJ1-6, with 8 bases matching TRBD1. V lost 5 bases and J lost 3; bases outside the gene matches: 6. In germline, CDR1 is SGHVS, CDR2 FNYEAQ. CDR3 length equals 16 residues. CDR3 DNA: TGTGCCAGCAGCCCCGGACAGGGCTTCTATAATTCACCCCTCCACTTT. Amino acids: CASSPGQGFYNSPLHF.

The chain recombines TRBV2 with TRBJ1-6, with 8 bases identical to TRBD1. This CDR3 has 16 residues. Looked up from germline, CDR1 is SNHLY and CDR2 is FYNNEI. Trimming cost V 5 bases and J 6 bases; bases outside gene matches: 9. The DNA of the CDR3 is TGTGCCAGCAGTATTACCGGGACAGGTTTTAATTCACCCCTCCACTTT. Translated: CASSITGTGFNSPLHF.

A few counts support this clone. The V and J genes are TRBV3-1 (or the pseudogene TRBV3-2) and TRBJ2-7; 10 bases agree with TRBD2. CDR3 length: 14 residues. The germline CDR1 and CDR2 sequences are LGHDT and YNNKEL (reference sequence). V was pared by 2 bases and J by 6 bases, with 4 bases of the junction left unmatched. This chain's CDR3 is CASSQSGGAPEQYF. DNA of the CDR3: TGTGCCAGCAGCCAAAGCGGGGGGGCACCCGAGCAGTACTTC.

The CDR3 region is CASSYFPGHGSYEQYF. CDR3 in DNA: TGTGCCAGCAGTTATTTTCCGGGACACGGCTCCTACGAGCAGTACTTC. The chain carries TRBV6-2 or TRBV6-3 and TRBJ2-7; D may be TRBD1 (6 bases). This CDR3 spans 16 amino acids. Germline V gives CDR1 MNHEY, CDR2 SVGEGT. V lost 3 bases to trimming and J lost 0 bases, with 15 bases between them.

The V gene is TRBV12-3 or TRBV12-4, the J gene TRBJ1-1; D unclear. This CDR3 is 12 amino acids long. Trimming cost V 7 bases and J 5 bases, with 11 bases left between them. The CDR3 region is CASTAAGTEAFF. The CDR3, as DNA: TGTGCCAGCACTGCCGCGGGGACTGAAGCTTTCTTT.